This TCR beta chain was documented in a study of vaccination and CD4 T cells after COVID-19. Treatment specified: approximately 10-day PBMC culture with coronavirus spike peptide pools or control peptides (ViraFEST assay). The unexposed donor's CD4+ T cells were collected before the COVID-19 pandemic (2011-2018). Cell culture was performed with two million PBMCs per well in the presence of about 10 IU/ml IL-2 and roughly 9.7 ug/ml peptide pools. Note on this clonotype: Its target is unknown.

Oncomine TCR Beta short-read sequencing was applied to DNA from cultured CD4+ T cells. Using its own MiXCR run on the PCR reads, TCRdb lists one record per CDR3 protein. The table has 2,500 or so distinct CDR3 sequences, about 20% seen once. The sequenced sample consisted of CD4+ T cells from blood, cultured in vitro. The sequence was collected from a human donor in good health.

The CDR3 is CASSLQLPGANVLTF. The CDR3 DNA sequence: TGTGCCAGCAGCTTACAGCTTCCTGGGGCCAACGTCCTGACTTTC. J is TRBJ2-6 and V is TRBV5-5; unclear D gene. The germline CDR1 and CDR2 sequences are SGHKS and YYEKEE (reference sequence). V lost 2 bases and J 2 bases, leaving 8 bases between the germline ends. The CDR3 loop spans 15 amino acids. Filled out from reference TRBV5-5 and TRBJ2-6, the complete variable domain reads DAGVTQSPTHLIKTRGQQVTLRCSPISGHKSVSWYQQVLGQGPQFIFQYYEKEERGRGNFPDRFSARQFPNYSSELNVNALLLGDSALYLCASSLQLPGANVLTFGAGSRLTVL.